This T cell receptor beta chain was sequenced for a study of shared clonotypes between healthy human individuals. Study findings and constraints: Several donors held about 5% of naive CD4 clonotypes in common.

The CDR3 contains 14 residues. The junction had 5 bases not matched to a gene; V was cut back by 4 bases and J by 3 bases. Germline V lookup: CDR1 SGHTA, CDR2 FQGNSA. Each replicate PCR on the sorted subsets used about 220 ng DNA (around 31,000 T cell genomes). Using immunoSEQ multiplex PCR, the repertoire was profiled, and TCRdb retains in-frame clones only, with some absent. This repertoire shows around 1 million clones, approximately 80% found once; its top ten account for over 1.3%. Concerning this clone: What it binds is unknown.

This receptor was obtained from a man in his late teens or twenties in good health. The gene calls are TRBV7-2 and TRBJ1-2; TRBD1 agrees at 7 bases. Specimen: memory CD4+ T cells sorted from blood. As to subset: CD45RA-negative fraction. The CDR3 here is CASSSTGDDYGYTF. The CDR3 bases are TGTGCCAGCAGCTCCACAGGGGACGACTATGGCTACACCTTC.